This T cell receptor (beta chain) was sequenced during a study of blood T cell repertoires in COVID-19 (dated by TCRdb to 2020 to 2021). Study-level background: The collaborator samples originated in the United States, Italy and Spain and spanned the acute and convalescent phases of COVID-19. Subjects who had been exposed to COVID-19, were actively infected with it, or had recovered from it provided the deeply sampled blood TCRbeta repertoires that made up the dataset. The samples were drawn from two sources: the first 160 participants of the ongoing ImmuneRACE study, and approximately 1,300 subjects contributed by 6 global collaborators. HLA class I and class II types, where available, came from metadata supplied by the sample provider rather than from assay-based typing. Nearly every sample came with metadata listing a de-identified subject ID, COVID-19 status, age in years and sex. The material from the prospective study consisted of cDNA or gDNA derived from T cells, B-cell-depleted T cells, or PBMCs. The repertoires were released in a freely available public database intended as a resource for research on the immune response to SARS-CoV-2. On the study overall, not on this receptor specifically: Clinical and demographic metadata were provided uncurated, with the amount varying by source and participant.

According to the germline V gene, CDR1 reads MNHEY and CDR2 reads SVGEGT. The CDR3 goes from the cysteine to the phenylalanine over 15 residues. Only CDR3 DNA remains: 45 bases, in frame from the first base. Trimming leaves V shorter by 3 bases and J shorter by 3 bases, with the junction holding 6 bases beyond the gene matches. Collaborating institutions collected whole blood in K2EDTA tubes following their own protocols. For TCRbeta analysis, collaborator samples were shipped as frozen whole blood, as isolated PBMCs, or as DNA extracted from either sample type. The immunoSEQ Assay, a bias-controlled multiplex PCR, was used to amplify TCRbeta CDR3 regions from genomic DNA. On the authors' methods: The number of nucleated cells in each sample was estimated by amplification of reference gene primers within the assay. Sequence reads were collapsed and filtered to measure the absolute abundance of every unique TCRbeta CDR3 rearrangement. Productive Simpson clonality was computed per sample as the square root of Simpson's diversity index over productive rearrangements. The table was pulled from immuneACCESS by TCRdb, which kept in-frame rearrangements only. Such tables lose some clones; where checked, under half of the loss comes from unresolved V genes, and the rest has no known cause. D and trimming come from the DNA, and the V and J calls and clone size come from that table. Within this sample are around 150,000 clones, with 88% of them counted one time only. About 11% of the sample is in the top ten clones.

With regard to this clone: Its binding antigen is unknown. No quality values exist for individual bases; no much larger clone is one base distant.

Recombination connected TRBV6-2 or TRBV6-3 to TRBJ2-7; TRBD1 fits 9 bases in the junction. The sample consisted of peripheral blood. The clonotype comes from a man in his fifties with active or convalescent COVID-19. The CDR3 here reads CASSYNRDRVYEQYF. The nucleotide sequence is TGTGCCAGCAGTTATAACCGGGACAGGGTCTACGAGCAGTACTTC.